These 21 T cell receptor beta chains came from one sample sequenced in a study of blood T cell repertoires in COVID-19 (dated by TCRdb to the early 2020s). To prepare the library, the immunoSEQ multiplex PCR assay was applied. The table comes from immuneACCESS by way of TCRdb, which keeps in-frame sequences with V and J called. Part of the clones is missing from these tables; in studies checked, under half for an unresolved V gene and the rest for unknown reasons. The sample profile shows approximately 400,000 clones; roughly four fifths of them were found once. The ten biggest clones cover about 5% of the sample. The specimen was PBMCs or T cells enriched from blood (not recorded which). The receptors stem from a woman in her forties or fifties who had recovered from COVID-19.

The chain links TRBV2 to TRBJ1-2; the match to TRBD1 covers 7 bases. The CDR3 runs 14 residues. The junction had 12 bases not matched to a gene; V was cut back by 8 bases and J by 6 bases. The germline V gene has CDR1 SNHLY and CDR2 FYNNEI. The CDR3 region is CASGGKGTDDGYTF. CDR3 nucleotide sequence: TGTGCCAGCGGGGGAAAAGGGACAGATGATGGCTACACCTTC.

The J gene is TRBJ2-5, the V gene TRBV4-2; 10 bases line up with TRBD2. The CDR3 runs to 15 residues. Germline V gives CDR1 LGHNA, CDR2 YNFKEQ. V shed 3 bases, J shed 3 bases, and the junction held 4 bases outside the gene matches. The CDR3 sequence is CASSQDLAGEETQYF. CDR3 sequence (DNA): TGTGCCAGCAGCCAGGACCTAGCGGGGGAAGAGACCCAGTACTTC.

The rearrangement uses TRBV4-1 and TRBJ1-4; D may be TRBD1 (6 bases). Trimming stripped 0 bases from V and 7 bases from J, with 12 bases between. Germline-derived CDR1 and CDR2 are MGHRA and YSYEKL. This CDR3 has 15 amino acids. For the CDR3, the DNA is TGCGCCAGCAGCCAAGAAGGGGGGGTGGCTGAAAAACTGTTTTTT. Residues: CASSQEGGVAEKLFF.

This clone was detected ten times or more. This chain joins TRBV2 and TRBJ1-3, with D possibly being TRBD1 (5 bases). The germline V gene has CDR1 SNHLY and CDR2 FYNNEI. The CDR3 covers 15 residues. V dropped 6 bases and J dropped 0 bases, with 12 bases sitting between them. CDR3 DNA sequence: TGTGCCAGCAGACTGGGGCCTTCCTCTGGAAACACCATATATTTT. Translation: CASRLGPSSGNTIYF.

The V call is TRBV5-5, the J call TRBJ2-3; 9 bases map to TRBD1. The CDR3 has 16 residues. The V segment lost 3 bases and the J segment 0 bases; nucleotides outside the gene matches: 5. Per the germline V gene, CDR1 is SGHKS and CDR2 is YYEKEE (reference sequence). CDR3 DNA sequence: TGTGCCAGCAGCTCTCGGACAGGGGCCAGCACAGATACGCAGTATTTT. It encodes CASSSRTGASTDTQYF.

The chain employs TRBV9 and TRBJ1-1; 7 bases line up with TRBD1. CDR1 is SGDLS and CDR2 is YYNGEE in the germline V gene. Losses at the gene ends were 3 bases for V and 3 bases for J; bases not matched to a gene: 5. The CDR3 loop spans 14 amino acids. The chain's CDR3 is CASSGTGYDTEAFF. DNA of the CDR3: TGTGCCAGCAGCGGGACAGGTTATGACACTGAAGCTTTCTTT.

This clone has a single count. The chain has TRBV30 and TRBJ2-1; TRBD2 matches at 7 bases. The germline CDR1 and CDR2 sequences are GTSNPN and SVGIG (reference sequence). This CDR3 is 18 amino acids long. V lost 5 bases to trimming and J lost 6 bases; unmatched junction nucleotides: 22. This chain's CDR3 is CAWRPHSGLGRATNEQFF. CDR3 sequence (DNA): TGTGCCTGGCGACCCCACTCGGGTTTGGGGAGGGCGACCAATGAGCAGTTCTTC.

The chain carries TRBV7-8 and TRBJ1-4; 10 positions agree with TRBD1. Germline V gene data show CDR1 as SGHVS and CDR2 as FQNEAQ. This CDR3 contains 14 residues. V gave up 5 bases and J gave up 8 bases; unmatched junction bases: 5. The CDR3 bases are TGTGCCAGCAGCCCGGCGGGACAGGGGGAAAAACTGTTTTTT. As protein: CASSPAGQGEKLFF.

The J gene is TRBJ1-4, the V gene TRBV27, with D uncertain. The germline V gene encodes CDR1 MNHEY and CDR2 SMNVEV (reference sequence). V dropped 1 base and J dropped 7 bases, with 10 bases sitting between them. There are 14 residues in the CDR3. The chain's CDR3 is CASSLFGNTEKLFF. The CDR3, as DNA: TGTGCCAGCAGTTTATTCGGGAATACTGAAAAACTGTTTTTT.

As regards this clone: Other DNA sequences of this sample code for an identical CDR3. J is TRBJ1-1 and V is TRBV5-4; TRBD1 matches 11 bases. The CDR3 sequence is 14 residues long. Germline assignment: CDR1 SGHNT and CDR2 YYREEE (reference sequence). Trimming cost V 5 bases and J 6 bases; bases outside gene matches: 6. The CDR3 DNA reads TGTGCCAGCAGTCCTGGGACAGGGGGACCTGAAGCTTTCTTT. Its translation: CASSPGTGGPEAFF.

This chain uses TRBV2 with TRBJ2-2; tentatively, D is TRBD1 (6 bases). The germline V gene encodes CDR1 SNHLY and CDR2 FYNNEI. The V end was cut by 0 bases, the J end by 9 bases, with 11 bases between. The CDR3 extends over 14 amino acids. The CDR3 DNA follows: TGTGCCAGCAGTGAAGCGCTTCAGGGGAGGGAGCTGTTTTTT. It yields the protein CASSEALQGRELFF. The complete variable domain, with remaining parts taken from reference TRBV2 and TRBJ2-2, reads EPEVTQTPSHQVTQMGQEVILRCVPISNHLYFYWYRQILGQKVEFLVSFYNNEISEKSEIFDDQFSVERPDGSNFTLKIRSTKLEDSAMYFCASSEALQGRELFFGEGSRLTVL.

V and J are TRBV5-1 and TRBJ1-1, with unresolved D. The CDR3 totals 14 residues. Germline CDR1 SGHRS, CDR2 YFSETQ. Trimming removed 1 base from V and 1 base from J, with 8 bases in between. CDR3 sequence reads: CASSLLSGNTEAFF. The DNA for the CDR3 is TGCGCCAGCAGCTTGCTTAGCGGGAACACTGAAGCTTTCTTT.

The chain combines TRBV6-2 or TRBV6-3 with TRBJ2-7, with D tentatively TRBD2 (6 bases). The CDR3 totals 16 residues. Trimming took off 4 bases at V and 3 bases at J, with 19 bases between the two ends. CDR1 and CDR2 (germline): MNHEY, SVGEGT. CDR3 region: CASSWGEHRLRYEQYF. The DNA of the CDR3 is TGTGCCAGCAGTTGGGGGGAACACCGTCTACGCTACGAGCAGTACTTC.

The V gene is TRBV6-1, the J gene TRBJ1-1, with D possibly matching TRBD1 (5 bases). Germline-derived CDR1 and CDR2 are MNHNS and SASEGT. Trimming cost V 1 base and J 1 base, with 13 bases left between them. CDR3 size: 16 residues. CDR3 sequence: CASSEVGGSGNTEAFF. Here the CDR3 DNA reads TGTGCCAGCAGTGAAGTGGGGGGGTCGGGGAACACTGAAGCTTTCTTT.

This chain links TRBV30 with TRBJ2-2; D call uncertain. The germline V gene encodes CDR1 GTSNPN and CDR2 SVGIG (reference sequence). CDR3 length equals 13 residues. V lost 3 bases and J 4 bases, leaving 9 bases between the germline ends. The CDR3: CAWSRQITGELFF. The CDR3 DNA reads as TGTGCCTGGAGCCGCCAGATCACCGGGGAGCTGTTTTTT. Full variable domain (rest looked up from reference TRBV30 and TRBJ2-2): SQTIHQWPATLVQPVGSPLSLECTVEGTSNPNLYWYRQAAGRGLQLLFYSVGIGQISSEVPQNLSASRPQDRQFILSSKKLLLSDSGFYLCAWSRQITGELFFGEGSRLTVL.

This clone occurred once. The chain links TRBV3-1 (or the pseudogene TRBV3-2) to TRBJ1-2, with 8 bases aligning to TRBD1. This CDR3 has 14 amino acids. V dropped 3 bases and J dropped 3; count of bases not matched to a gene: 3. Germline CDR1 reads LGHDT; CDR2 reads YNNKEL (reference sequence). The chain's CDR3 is CASSQQGAYYGYTF. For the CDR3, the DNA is TGTGCCAGCAGCCAGCAGGGGGCGTACTATGGCTACACCTTC.

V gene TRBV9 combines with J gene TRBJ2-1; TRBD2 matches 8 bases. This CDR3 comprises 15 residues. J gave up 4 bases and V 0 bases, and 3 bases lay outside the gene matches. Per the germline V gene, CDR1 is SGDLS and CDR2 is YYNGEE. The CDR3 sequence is CASSVAGGLYNEQFF. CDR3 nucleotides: TGTGCCAGCAGCGTAGCGGGGGGGCTGTACAATGAGCAGTTCTTC.

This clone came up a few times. CDR3 nucleotides: TGTGCCAGCAGCTTGGAGGGACAGGGGGCCGGGGAGCTGTTTTTT. Amino acid sequence: CASSLEGQGAGELFF. The chain carries TRBV5-6 and TRBJ2-2, with 11 positions matching TRBD1. The germline CDR1 and CDR2 sequences are SGHDT and YYEEEE. The CDR3 loop spans 15 amino acids. The J segment lost 6 bases and the V segment lost 0 bases, leaving 1 base of the junction unmatched. Drawing the rest from reference TRBV5-6 and TRBJ2-2, the complete variable domain is DAGVTQSPTHLIKTRGQQVTLRCSPKSGHDTVSWYQQALGQGPQFIFQYYEEEERQRGNFPDRFSGHQFPNYSSELNVNALLLGDSALYLCASSLEGQGAGELFFGEGSRLTVL.

The CDR3 spells CASSDRGNYGYTF. The CDR3 coding sequence is TGTGCCAGCAGTGACAGGGGTAACTATGGCTACACCTTC. The chain has TRBV27 and TRBJ1-2; 8 nucleotides agree with TRBD1. The CDR3 loop spans 13 amino acids. V lost 5 bases to trimming and J lost 1 base; unmatched junction nucleotides: 0. Per germline, CDR1 MNHEY and CDR2 SMNVEV (reference sequence).

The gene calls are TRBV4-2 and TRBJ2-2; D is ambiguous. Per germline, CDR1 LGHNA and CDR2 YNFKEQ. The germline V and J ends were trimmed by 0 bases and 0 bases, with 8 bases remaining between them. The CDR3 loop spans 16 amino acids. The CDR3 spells CASSQDLLTNTGELFF. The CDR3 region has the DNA TGTGCCAGCAGCCAAGACTTACTAACGAACACCGGGGAGCTGTTTTTT.

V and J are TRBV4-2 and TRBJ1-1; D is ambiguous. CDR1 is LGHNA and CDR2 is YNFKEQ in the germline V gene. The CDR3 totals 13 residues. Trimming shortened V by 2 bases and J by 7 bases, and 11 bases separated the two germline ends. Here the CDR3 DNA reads TGTGCCAGCAGCCAACTCACTTCAGGTGAAGCTTTCTTT. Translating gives CASSQLTSGEAFF.